This record looks at one TCR beta chain sequence and its context. Its antigen is still unknown. One base away there is no much larger clone; base qualities are not given. These data originate in a study of response to subunit inactivated influenza vaccine (dated by TCRdb to 2016 to 2019). Concerning the study at large: Deep quantitative T cell receptor repertoire profiling was used in the study to track responses to a trivalent subunit inactivated influenza vaccine.

The research as a whole found: The authors proposed that each seasonal influenza vaccination may bring in only a limited number of new T cells.

The library was produced with RT-PCR. The sequencing machine was an Illumina HiSeq 2500. The public reads were run again by TCRdb, first through fastp at Q25 and then through MiXCR, and only productive beta chains were kept. Each entry merges the rows of one CDR3 protein and shows their most common DNA and genes. In all, the sample holds about 780,000 distinct CDR3 sequences, and approximately 18% of those were seen once. The ten largest clones take up around 9.9% of the sample. There are 15 amino acids in the CDR3, from cysteine to phenylalanine inclusive. Solely the CDR3 DNA is kept, with 45 bases framed from the first base. Based on the germline V gene, the CDR1 and CDR2 sequences are SGDLS and YYNGEE. V trim: 3 bases; J trim: 4 bases; unmatched bases: 8.

Here the sequenced sample was PBMCs from blood, taken approximately 5 days after vaccination. The V and J genes are TRBV9 and TRBJ1-2, with 8 bases matching TRBD1. The receptor comes from a man aged 45-65 years who received an inactivated influenza vaccine. Donor details come from another sample of the same person, matched by shared clones. The CDR3 protein is CASSASRGLSYGYTF. The DNA reads TGTGCCAGCAGCGCTTCCAGGGGGCTCTCCTATGGCTACACCTTC.